The next 9 T cell receptor beta chains were all read from a single sample in a study of cytomegalovirus exposure and HLA in healthy donors. In the PCR, 60 Vbeta and 13 Jbeta primers were used. TCRdb keeps only in-frame clones here, not all; method: immunoSEQ multiplex PCR. Altogether fewer than 350,000 clones are present, 85% to 90% being singletons, with the ten largest covering less than 2.5%. Sample: PBMCs. The receptors were sampled from a woman aged 18 to 35 in good health and CMV-seronegative.

The V gene is TRBV19, the J gene TRBJ2-1; TRBD2 agrees at 7 bases. CDR1 is LNHDA and CDR2 is SQIVND in the germline V gene (reference sequence). V shed 5 bases, J shed 4 bases, and the junction held 11 bases outside the gene matches. This CDR3 contains 16 residues. The CDR3, as DNA: TGTGCCAGTAGTCCGTCGGGGAGGGTCTGGTACAATGAGCAGTTCTTC. It translates to CASSPSGRVWYNEQFF.

The chain links TRBV15 to TRBJ1-5; a weak D match, TRBD1 (5 bases). From germline, CDR1 is LNHNV and CDR2 YYDKDF (reference sequence). The CDR3 runs 13 residues. Trimming took 6 bases from V and 6 from J, leaving 12 bases between them. CDR3 in amino acids: CATRGRVGQPQHF. CDR3 DNA sequence: TGTGCCACCAGAGGCAGGGTCGGTCAGCCCCAGCATTTT. Supplemented by reference TRBV15 and TRBJ1-5, the full variable domain reads DAMVIQNPRYQVTQFGKPVTLSCSQTLNHNVMYWYQQKSSQAPKLLFHYYDKDFNNEADTPDNFQSRRPNTSFCFLDIRSPGLGDTAMYLCATRGRVGQPQHFGDGTRLSIL.

V gene TRBV5-1 combines with J gene TRBJ2-7, with 10 bases identical to TRBD2. Per the germline V gene, CDR1 is SGHRS and CDR2 is YFSETQ. This CDR3 has 15 residues. V was clipped by 6 bases and J by 1 base; unmatched bases: 7. The DNA for the CDR3 is TGCGCCAGCACCTTTGGACTAGCGGCTTCCTACGAGCAGTACTTC. Its protein is CASTFGLAASYEQYF.

This clone was seen only once. The V and J genes are TRBV10-3 and TRBJ1-1, with 7 nucleotides matching TRBD1. Germline CDR1 and CDR2: ENHRY and SYGVKD. The length of the CDR3 is 13 residues. The J segment lost 7 bases and the V segment lost 6 bases, leaving 8 bases of the junction unmatched. The CDR3 region is CAIRRTGESEAFF. The CDR3 DNA reads as TGTGCCATCAGACGAACAGGGGAGAGTGAAGCTTTCTTT.

V is TRBV6-1 and J is TRBJ1-1; D is perhaps TRBD1 (5 bases). Germline values: CDR1 MNHNS, CDR2 SASEGT. This CDR3 has 13 amino acids. Between the trimmed V and J ends, which lost 6 bases and 5 bases, there was a span of 13 bases. Here the CDR3 reads CASRDILGTEAFF. The CDR3 coding sequence is TGTGCCAGCAGGGACATACTCGGGACTGAAGCTTTCTTT.

The chain carries TRBV30 and TRBJ2-1, with D perhaps matching TRBD2 (6 bases). The CDR3 contains 13 residues. The germline V gene has CDR1 GTSNPN and CDR2 SVGIG (reference sequence). V gave up 1 base and J gave up 6 bases, with 10 bases separating them. CDR3 amino acids: CAWSGVGGNEQFF. In DNA form, the CDR3 reads TGTGCCTGGAGTGGCGTCGGGGGCAATGAGCAGTTCTTC.

The chain couples TRBV4-1 to TRBJ2-1; D is perhaps TRBD1 (5 bases). CDR1 is MGHRA, CDR2 YSYEKL, per germline. The CDR3 contains 13 residues. The V and J ends lost 0 bases and 9 bases respectively, with 9 bases between them. CDR3 nucleotides: TGCGCCAGCAGCCAAGACAGGGTGGCTGAGCAGTTCTTC. Protein: CASSQDRVAEQFF.

The V call is TRBV5-1, the J call TRBJ2-1; 9 nucleotides align to TRBD2. CDR1 SGHRS and CDR2 YFSETQ come from the germline V gene. The CDR3 contains 13 residues. V trimming: 5 bases; J trimming: 8 bases; junction bases outside the gene matches: 5. The CDR3 loop is CASSRRGGYEQFF. CDR3 bases: TGCGCCAGCAGTAGGCGGGGGGGCTATGAGCAGTTCTTC.

This CDR3 reads CASSPYTPGLADYNEQFF. CDR3 DNA: TGTGCCAGCAGCCCCTACACTCCGGGACTAGCGGACTACAATGAGCAGTTCTTC. The genes are TRBV4-2 and TRBJ2-1; 11 bases line up with TRBD2. The germline CDR1 and CDR2 sequences are LGHNA and YNFKEQ. The V segment lost 4 bases and the J segment 3 bases; nucleotides outside the gene matches: 11. The CDR3 is made up of 18 amino acids.